This TCR beta chain was profiled in a study of T-cell reconstitution after alpha-beta-depleted transplantation in children. Remarks on this clonotype: The junction does not match germline at one end; this may be a read error.

CDR1 SGHRS and CDR2 YFSETQ come from the germline V gene. This CDR3 spans 16 amino acids. Preparation of the TCRbeta library used unique molecular identifiers. TCRdb re-called the PCR reads with MiXCR, one entry per CDR3 protein. The table has 130,000 to 150,000 distinct CDR3 sequences, roughly 8.8% seen once. The receptor comes from a female patient under 10 years old who had a stem cell transplant for congenital amegakaryocytic thrombocytopenia, so the T cells may come from the graft donor. This chain uses TRBV5-1 with TRBJ2-6, with D possibly matching TRBD1 (6 bases). Here the sequenced sample was PBMCs, mostly from graft donor cells, taken 180 days after TCRalphabeta/CD19-depleted stem cell transplant. The DNA for the CDR3 is TGCGCCAGCAGCTTAAACCCAGGGGCTGGGGCCAACGGCCTGACTTTC. Its translation: CASSLNPGAGANGLTF.